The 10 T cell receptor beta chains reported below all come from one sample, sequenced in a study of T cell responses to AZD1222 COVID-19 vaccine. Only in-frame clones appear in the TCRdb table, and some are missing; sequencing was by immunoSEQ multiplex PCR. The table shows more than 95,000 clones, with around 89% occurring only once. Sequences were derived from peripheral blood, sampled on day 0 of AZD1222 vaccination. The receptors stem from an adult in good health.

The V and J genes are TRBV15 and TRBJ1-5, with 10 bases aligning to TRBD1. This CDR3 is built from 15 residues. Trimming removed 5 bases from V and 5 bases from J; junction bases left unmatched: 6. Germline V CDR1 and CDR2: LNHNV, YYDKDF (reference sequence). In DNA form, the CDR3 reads TGTGCCACCAGCCGCCGGGACAGGGGCTATCAGCCCCAGCATTTT. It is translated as CATSRRDRGYQPQHF.

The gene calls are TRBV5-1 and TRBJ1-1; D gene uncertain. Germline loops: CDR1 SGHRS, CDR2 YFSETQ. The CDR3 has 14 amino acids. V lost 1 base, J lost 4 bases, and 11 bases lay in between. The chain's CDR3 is CASSLYGDGTEAFF. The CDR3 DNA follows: TGCGCCAGCAGCTTGTATGGAGATGGCACTGAAGCTTTCTTT.

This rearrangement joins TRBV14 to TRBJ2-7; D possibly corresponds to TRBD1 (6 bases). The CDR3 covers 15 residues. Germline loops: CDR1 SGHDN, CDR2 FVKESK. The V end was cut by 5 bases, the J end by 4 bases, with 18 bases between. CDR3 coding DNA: TGTGCCAGCAGCTCAGGAACGGGACATTTTTACGAGCAGTACTTC. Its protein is CASSSGTGHFYEQYF.

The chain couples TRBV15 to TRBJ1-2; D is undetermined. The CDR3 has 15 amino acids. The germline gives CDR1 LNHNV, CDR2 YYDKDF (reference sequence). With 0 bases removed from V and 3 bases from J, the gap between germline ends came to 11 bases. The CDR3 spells CATSRDADGYYGYTF. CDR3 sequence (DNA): TGTGCCACCAGCAGAGACGCGGACGGATACTATGGCTACACCTTC.

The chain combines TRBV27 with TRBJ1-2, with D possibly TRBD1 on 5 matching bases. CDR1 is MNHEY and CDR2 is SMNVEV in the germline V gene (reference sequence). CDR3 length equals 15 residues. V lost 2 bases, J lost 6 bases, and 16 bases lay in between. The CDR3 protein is CASSLTRSQGNGYTF. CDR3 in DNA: TGTGCCAGCAGTTTAACCCGCAGCCAGGGAAATGGCTACACCTTC.

The CDR3 reads CASSYSSTGWGSTYEQYF. CDR3 coding DNA: TGTGCCAGCAGTTACTCGTCGACTGGGTGGGGGAGTACCTACGAGCAGTACTTC. This chain joins TRBV6-2 or TRBV6-3 and TRBJ2-7, with D perhaps assigned TRBD1 or TRBD2 (5 bases each). Germline values: CDR1 MNHEY, CDR2 SVGEGT. V was shortened by 0 bases and J by 2 bases, with 20 bases between the two germline ends. CDR3 length: 18 residues.

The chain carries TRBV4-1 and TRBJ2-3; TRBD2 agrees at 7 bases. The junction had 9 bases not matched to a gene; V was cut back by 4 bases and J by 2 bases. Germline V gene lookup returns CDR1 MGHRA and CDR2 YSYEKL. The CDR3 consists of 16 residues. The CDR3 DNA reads TGCGCCAGCAGCCCAATAGTGGGGGGGATCACAGATACGCAGTATTTT. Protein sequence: CASSPIVGGITDTQYF.

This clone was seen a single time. The CDR3 protein is CASSYARPTDTQYF. CDR3 sequence (DNA): TGTGCCAGCAGTTACGCGAGACCCACAGATACGCAGTATTTT. The chain carries TRBV6-5 and TRBJ2-3; D gene unclear. The CDR3 loop spans 14 amino acids. V lost 2 bases, J lost 2 bases, and 8 bases lay in between. CDR1 and CDR2 from the germline V gene are MNHEY and SVGAGI.

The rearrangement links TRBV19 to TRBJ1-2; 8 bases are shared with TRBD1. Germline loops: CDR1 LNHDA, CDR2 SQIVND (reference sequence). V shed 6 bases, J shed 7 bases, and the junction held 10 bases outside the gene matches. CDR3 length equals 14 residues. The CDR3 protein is CASSLTGADSGYTF. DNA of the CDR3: TGTGCCAGTAGCCTGACAGGGGCGGACTCTGGCTACACCTTC. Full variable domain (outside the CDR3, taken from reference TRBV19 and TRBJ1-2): DGGITQSPKYLFRKEGQNVTLSCEQNLNHDAMYWYRQDPGQGLRLIYYSQIVNDFQKGDIAEGYSVSREKKESFPLTVTSAQKNPTAFYLCASSLTGADSGYTFGSGTRLTVV.

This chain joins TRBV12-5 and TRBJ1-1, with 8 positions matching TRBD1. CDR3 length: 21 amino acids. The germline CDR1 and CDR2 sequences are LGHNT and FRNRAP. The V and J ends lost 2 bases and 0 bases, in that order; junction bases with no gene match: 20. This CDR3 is CASGLSIPRTGQELVNTEAFF. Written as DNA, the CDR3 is TGTGCTAGTGGTTTGTCTATCCCCCGGACAGGGCAGGAATTGGTGAACACTGAAGCTTTCTTT. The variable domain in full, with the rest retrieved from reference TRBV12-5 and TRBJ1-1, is DARVTQTPRHKVTEMGQEVTMRCQPILGHNTVFWYRQTMMQGLELLAYFRNRAPLDDSGMPKDRFSAEMPDATLATLKIQPSEPRDSAVYFCASGLSIPRTGQELVNTEAFFGQGTRLTVV.